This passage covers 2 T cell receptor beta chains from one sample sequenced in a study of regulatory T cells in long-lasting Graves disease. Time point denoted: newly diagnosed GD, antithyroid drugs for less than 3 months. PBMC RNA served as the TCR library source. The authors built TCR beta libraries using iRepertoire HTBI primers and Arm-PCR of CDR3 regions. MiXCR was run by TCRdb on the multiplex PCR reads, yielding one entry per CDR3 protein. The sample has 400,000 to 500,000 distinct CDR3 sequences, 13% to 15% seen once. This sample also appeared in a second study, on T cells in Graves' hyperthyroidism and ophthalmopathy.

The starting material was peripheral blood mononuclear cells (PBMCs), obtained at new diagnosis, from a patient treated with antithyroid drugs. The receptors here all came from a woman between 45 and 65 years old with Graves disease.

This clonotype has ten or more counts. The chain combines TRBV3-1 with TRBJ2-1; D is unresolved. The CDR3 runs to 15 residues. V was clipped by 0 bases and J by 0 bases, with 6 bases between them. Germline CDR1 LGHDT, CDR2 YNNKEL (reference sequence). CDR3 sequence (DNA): TGTGCCAGCAGCCAAGAGTTACTCTCCTACAATGAGCAGTTCTTC. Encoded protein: CASSQELLSYNEQFF.

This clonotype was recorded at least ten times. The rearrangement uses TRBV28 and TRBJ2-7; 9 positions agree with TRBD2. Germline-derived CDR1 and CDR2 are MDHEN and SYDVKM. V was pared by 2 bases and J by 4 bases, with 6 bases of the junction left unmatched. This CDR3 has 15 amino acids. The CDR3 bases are TGTGCCAGCAGTTTAAGTTGGACTAGCGCTTACGAGCAGTACTTC. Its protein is CASSLSWTSAYEQYF.